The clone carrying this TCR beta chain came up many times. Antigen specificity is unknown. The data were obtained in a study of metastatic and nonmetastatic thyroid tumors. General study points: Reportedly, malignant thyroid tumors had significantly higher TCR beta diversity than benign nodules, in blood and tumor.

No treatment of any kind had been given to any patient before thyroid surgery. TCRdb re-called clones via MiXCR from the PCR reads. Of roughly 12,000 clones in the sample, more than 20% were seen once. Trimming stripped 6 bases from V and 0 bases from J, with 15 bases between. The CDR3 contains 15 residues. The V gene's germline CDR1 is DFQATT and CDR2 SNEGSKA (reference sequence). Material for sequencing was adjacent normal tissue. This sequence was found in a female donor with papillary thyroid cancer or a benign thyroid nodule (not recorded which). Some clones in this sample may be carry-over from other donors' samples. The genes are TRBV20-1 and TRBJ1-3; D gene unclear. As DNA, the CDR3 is TGCAGTGCACTAACCGACTGGCACTCTGGAAACACCATATATTTT. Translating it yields CSALTDWHSGNTIYF.